Listed here are 8 T cell receptor beta chains from one sample, sequenced in a study of CD8 T cells in ankylosing spondylitis. Findings of the study overall: What appeared characteristic of ankylosing spondylitis blood was a TCR beta motif of several highly homologous variants.

TCRdb reprocessed the 5' RACE reads with MiXCR, giving one entry per CDR3 protein. The sample includes more than 300,000 distinct CDR3 sequences, less than 9.5% of them seen just once. The antigens of these receptors remain unknown. The material sequenced was blood, either unsorted or a sorted T cell fraction (not recorded which). The receptors originated from a male donor with ankylosing spondylitis.

This sequence joins TRBV6-5 and TRBJ2-3, with TRBD1 identical over 8 bases. The CDR3 runs 15 residues. V was clipped by 4 bases and J by 4 bases; unmatched bases: 7. Germline V lookup: CDR1 MNHEY, CDR2 SVGAGI. The CDR3 nucleotides read TGTGCCAGCAGTTCGACAGGGGCCGGGGCAGATACGCAGTATTTT. Protein sequence: CASSSTGAGADTQYF.

The J gene is TRBJ2-1, the V gene TRBV5-1; D is possibly TRBD1 (5 bases). V was shortened by 1 base and J by 5 bases, with 10 bases between the two germline ends. The germline CDR1 and CDR2 sequences are SGHRS and YFSETQ. There are 14 residues in the CDR3. Here the CDR3 DNA reads TGCGCCAGCAGCTTGCCAGGGTCCCACAATGAGCAGTTCTTC. This sequence encodes CASSLPGSHNEQFF.

At least ten counts were recorded for this clonotype. CDR3 coding DNA: TGCGCCAGCGGAACCGGGTCTCCCGGTGCAAAAGCCAAAAACATTCAGTACTTC. It yields the protein CASGTGSPGAKAKNIQYF. This chain joins TRBV4-1 and TRBJ2-4; D remains ambiguous. Trimming pared 8 bases from V and 0 bases from J, leaving 23 bases between. Germline CDR1 and CDR2: MGHRA and YSYEKL. This CDR3 contains 18 residues.

In DNA form, the CDR3 reads TGTGCCTGGAATTCGGTCCACGAGCAGTACTTC. Translation gives CAWNSVHEQYF. J is TRBJ2-7 and V is TRBV30; D remains unclear. Germline lookup yields CDR1 GTSNPN and CDR2 SVGIG (reference sequence). This CDR3 region has 11 residues. V shed 4 bases and J shed 5 bases, with 9 bases lying between them.

This clonotype showed up many times. CDR3 sequence reads: CASSQEAGAYRTQETQYF. CDR3 nucleotide sequence: TGTGCCAGCAGCCAAGAGGCGGGGGCCTACAGGACCCAAGAGACCCAGTACTTC. The V gene is TRBV3-1, the J gene TRBJ2-5, with a weak D call TRBD2 (7 bases). Between the trimmed V and J ends, which lost 0 bases and 1 base, there was a span of 18 bases. The CDR3 consists of 18 residues. Germline CDR1 LGHDT, CDR2 YNNKEL (reference sequence).

The chain carries TRBV2 and TRBJ2-5; no definite D call. CDR1 is SNHLY, CDR2 FYNNEI, per germline. V lost 10 bases, J lost 3 bases, and 18 bases lay in between. This CDR3 is built from 14 residues. CDR3 nucleotide sequence: TGTGCCATCCGGTACGAGGCGAGTGAAGAGACCCAGTACTTC. Protein product: CAIRYEASEETQYF.

This clonotype was observed at least ten times. The rearrangement links TRBV12-3 or TRBV12-4 to TRBJ2-3; TRBD2 agrees at 8 bases. The V and J ends lost 5 bases and 7 bases, in that order; junction bases with no gene match: 17. The CDR3 is made up of 17 amino acids. The CDR3 DNA is TGTGCCAGCAGTCCACCTCGGGGAGCGGGGGTCCCGAATACGCAGTATTTT. Protein sequence: CASSPPRGAGVPNTQYF.

This clonotype occurred a few times. The V call is TRBV27, the J call TRBJ2-1; D may be TRBD1 (5 bases). CDR1 is MNHEY, CDR2 SMNVEV, per germline (reference sequence). The CDR3 length is 15 residues. V was cut by 6 bases and J by 0 bases, with 12 bases left in between. The CDR3 DNA follows: TGTGCCAGCAGCGAAGGGGTTAGCTCCTACAATGAGCAGTTCTTC. Translating gives CASSEGVSSYNEQFF.